This T cell receptor beta chain was sequenced during a study of T cell responses to AZD1222 COVID-19 vaccine. Points from the study as a whole: Two AZD1222 administrations were followed by greater Spike-specific TCR breadth and depth. Repertoire samples came only from after the peak T cell response.

A note on this clone: Antigen specificity is unknown.

The germline V and J ends were trimmed by 5 bases and 4 bases, with 14 bases remaining between them. Germline values: CDR1 LNHNV, CDR2 YYDKDF (reference sequence). This CDR3 contains 14 residues. TCRdb keeps only in-frame clones here, not all; method: immunoSEQ multiplex PCR. This sample has some 190,000 clones, with over 90% found just once. The chain combines TRBV15 with TRBJ1-1, with D possibly matching TRBD1 (5 bases). This clonotype originated in an adult who received the AZD1222 COVID-19 vaccine. The source material was peripheral blood, sampled 28 days after the second AZD1222 dose. The CDR3 DNA is TGTGCCACCAGCTCGGGTTTTGGGGGCACTGAAGCTTTCTTT. It yields the protein CATSSGFGGTEAFF.